The 21 T cell receptor beta chains given below trace back to one sample, sequenced in a study of T cell changes during pregnancy in multiple sclerosis. The assay was immunoSEQ multiplex PCR, and TCRdb's table has in-frame clones only and misses some. The repertoire holds more than 95,000 clones, with around 94% as singletons. This sample comprised peripheral blood, obtained after pregnancy. The receptors here all came from a female donor with multiple sclerosis, enrolled in a pregnancy study.

This clone was seen only once. The chain joins TRBV14 to TRBJ1-1, with D perhaps TRBD1 (6 bases). Trimming stripped 1 base from V and 6 bases from J, with 15 bases between. This CDR3 has 15 residues. Germline V gives CDR1 SGHDN, CDR2 FVKESK. The CDR3 nucleotides are TGTGCCAGCAGCCAAGCGGGGGGCTACCCTTCTGAAGCTTTCTTT. Protein product: CASSQAGGYPSEAFF. Looking up the rest from reference TRBV14 and TRBJ1-1 gives the full variable domain: EAGVTQFPSHSVIEKGQTVTLRCDPISGHDNLYWYRRVMGKEIKFLLHFVKESKQDESGMPNNRFLAERTGGTYSTLKVQPAELEDSGVYFCASSQAGGYPSEAFFGQGTRLTVV.

The chain links TRBV11-2 to TRBJ2-5, with 8 bases fitting TRBD1. This CDR3 has 16 residues. Germline-derived CDR1 and CDR2 are SGHAT and FQNNGV. V shed 0 bases, J shed 9 bases, and the junction held 12 bases outside the gene matches. The chain's CDR3 is CASSLDLIYRGISQYF. CDR3 nucleotide sequence: TGTGCCAGCAGCTTAGATCTTATTTACAGGGGGATATCCCAGTACTTC.

This chain links TRBV10-1 with TRBJ2-2; D not certain. V gave up 2 bases and J gave up 4 bases, with 11 bases separating them. Germline V lookup: CDR1 WNHNN, CDR2 SYGVQD (reference sequence). The CDR3 contains 15 residues. CDR3 amino acids: CASSERVLGTGELFF. CDR3 nucleotides: TGCGCCAGCAGTGAGCGGGTGCTGGGCACCGGGGAGCTGTTTTTT.

This clone was counted only a few times. The CDR3 nucleotides are TGTGCCTGGATGGGGGGGGCAGGAAACACCATATATTTT. Translated, it gives CAWMGGAGNTIYF. The chain is built from TRBV30 and TRBJ1-3, with D possibly TRBD1 on 6 matching bases. CDR3 length: 13 amino acids. From germline, CDR1 is GTSNPN and CDR2 SVGIG (reference sequence). V lost 4 bases and J lost 4, with 11 bases in between.

This chain joins TRBV7-8 and TRBJ2-1; 8 bases are shared with TRBD1. CDR1 and CDR2 (germline): SGHVS, FQNEAQ. CDR3 size: 18 residues. The trim removed 4 bases at V and 3 bases at J, leaving 14 bases unmatched. The CDR3 loop reads CASSSGTQDRVVYNEQFF. The CDR3, as DNA: TGTGCCAGCAGCTCAGGGACCCAGGACAGGGTGGTCTACAATGAGCAGTTCTTC.

The V and J genes are TRBV6-1 and TRBJ2-3, with D uncertain. This CDR3 comprises 13 residues. V was clipped by 3 bases and J by 1 base, with 5 bases between them. The germline V gene has CDR1 MNHNS and CDR2 SASEGT. CDR3 in DNA: TGTGCCAGCAGTGAGGCGGGCACAGATACGCAGTATTTT. As protein: CASSEAGTDTQYF.

J is TRBJ2-1 and V is TRBV7-3; TRBD1 agrees at 10 bases. There are 13 residues in the CDR3. The V gene's germline CDR1 is SGHTA and CDR2 FQGTGA. V shed 4 bases and J 12 bases; nucleotides not matched to a gene: 6. CDR3 DNA sequence: TGTGCCAGCAGCTCTGGACAGGGGGACGGGCAGTTCTTC. Amino acids: CASSSGQGDGQFF.

The rearrangement joins TRBV7-3 to TRBJ1-1; D might be TRBD1 (6 bases). The V end lost 5 bases, the J end lost 2 bases, and 15 bases lay between the germline ends. This CDR3 has 15 residues. Germline CDR1 SGHTA, CDR2 FQGTGA. CDR3 nucleotides: TGTGCCAGCAGCCCATTGACAGGACCTAACACTGAAGCTTTCTTT. Translating it yields CASSPLTGPNTEAFF.

This chain links TRBV19 with TRBJ2-2; 9 nucleotides line up with TRBD2. CDR3 size: 16 residues. V was pared by 5 bases and J by 8 bases, with 12 bases of the junction left unmatched. Germline V gene lookup returns CDR1 LNHDA and CDR2 SQIVND (reference sequence). CDR3 in DNA: TGTGCCAGTAGTTCCTCGGGCGGGGGGGCCTCAGGGGAGCTGTTTTTT. It specifies CASSSSGGGASGELFF.

V usage is TRBV5-4 and J usage is TRBJ2-5; 14 positions agree with TRBD2. Germline V CDR1 and CDR2: SGHNT, YYREEE (reference sequence). V gave up 4 bases and J gave up 4 bases; unmatched junction bases: 6. The CDR3 sequence is 16 residues long. For the CDR3, the DNA is TGTGCCAGCAGCATCGGGACTAGCGGGAGAATAGAGACCCAGTACTTC. It specifies CASSIGTSGRIETQYF.

This chain uses TRBV10-1 with TRBJ2-7; 8 bases map to TRBD1. Germline CDR1 reads WNHNN; CDR2 reads SYGVQD (reference sequence). This CDR3 has 16 amino acids. V gave up 6 bases and J gave up 2 bases; unmatched junction bases: 12. In nucleotides, the CDR3 is TGCGCCAGCAGAACAACCGGGACAGGAATACCCTACGAGCAGTACTTC. Translation: CASRTTGTGIPYEQYF.

The chain carries TRBV30 and TRBJ2-5; TRBD2 is a possible D gene (7 bases). CDR1 and CDR2 from the germline V gene are GTSNPN and SVGIG (reference sequence). The V gene lost 4 bases and the J gene lost 4 bases, with 13 bases spanning the gap. CDR3 length: 13 amino acids. CDR3 region: CAWNQGRGETQYF. Written as DNA, the CDR3 is TGTGCCTGGAATCAGGGGAGGGGAGAGACCCAGTACTTC.

The rearrangement uses TRBV29-1 and TRBJ1-2, with 8 bases matching TRBD1. The V segment lost 0 bases and the J segment 4 bases; nucleotides outside the gene matches: 10. In germline, CDR1 is SQVTM, CDR2 ANQGSEA. The CDR3 spans 16 residues. In nucleotides, the CDR3 is TGCAGCGTTGAAGATCGGGGGACAGGTTTAGCCTATGGCTACACCTTC. Protein sequence: CSVEDRGTGLAYGYTF.

Only one count was recorded for this clone. CDR3 protein: CASSLGQTYGYTF. CDR3 nucleotide sequence: TGTGCCAGCAGTTTGGGACAGACCTATGGCTACACCTTC. The genes are TRBV28 and TRBJ1-2; 7 bases line up with TRBD1. The V gene's germline CDR1 is MDHEN and CDR2 SYDVKM. This CDR3 comprises 13 residues. Trimming took 3 bases from V and 4 from J; bases not matched to a gene: 2.

The V call is TRBV27, the J call TRBJ1-1; a weak D match, TRBD1 (5 bases). V was clipped by 6 bases and J by 0 bases, with 14 bases between them. Germline CDR1 is MNHEY and CDR2 is SMNVEV (reference sequence). This CDR3 comprises 15 residues. As DNA, the CDR3 is TGTGCCAGCAGGCATGATGGGGCTCTGAACACTGAAGCTTTCTTT. Protein sequence: CASRHDGALNTEAFF.

CDR3 coding DNA: TGTGCCAGCAGGCGGATTACAGGGGGCACTAATGAAAAACTGTTTTTT. Encoded protein: CASRRITGGTNEKLFF. This rearrangement joins TRBV2 to TRBJ1-4, with TRBD1 matching 9 bases. The trim removed 6 bases at V and 2 bases at J, leaving 7 bases unmatched. The V gene's germline CDR1 is SNHLY and CDR2 FYNNEI. The CDR3 spans 16 residues. The variable domain in full, with the rest retrieved from reference TRBV2 and TRBJ1-4, is EPEVTQTPSHQVTQMGQEVILRCVPISNHLYFYWYRQILGQKVEFLVSFYNNEISEKSEIFDDQFSVERPDGSNFTLKIRSTKLEDSAMYFCASRRITGGTNEKLFFGSGTQLSVL.

The chain has TRBV29-1 and TRBJ1-4; D unresolved. The V gene's germline CDR1 is SQVTM and CDR2 ANQGSEA. V lost 2 bases to trimming and J lost 8 bases, with 9 bases between them. The CDR3 spans 12 residues. The CDR3 coding sequence is TGCAGCGTTGAATTGGGCGGGGAAAAACTGTTTTTT. Translating gives CSVELGGEKLFF.

This clone showed up just a few times. The chain joins TRBV4-1 to TRBJ1-2; 7 bases align to TRBD1. Looked up from germline, CDR1 is MGHRA and CDR2 is YSYEKL. V shed 4 bases and J 7 bases; nucleotides not matched to a gene: 3. The CDR3 totals 12 residues. The CDR3 reads CASSLTGVGYTF. In DNA form, the CDR3 reads TGCGCCAGCAGCCTCACAGGGGTTGGCTACACCTTC.

The gene calls are TRBV4-3 and TRBJ1-2, with TRBD1 matching 7 bases. The CDR3 totals 15 residues. Germline loops: CDR1 LGHNA, CDR2 YSLEER. J lost 5 bases, V lost 0 bases, and 6 bases had no gene match. This chain's CDR3 is CASSQDKSGGYGYTF. As DNA, the CDR3 is TGCGCCAGCAGCCAAGATAAATCAGGGGGATATGGCTACACCTTC.

The J gene is TRBJ1-4, the V gene TRBV6-6; TRBD1 matches 8 bases. Trimming took 7 bases from V and 3 from J; bases not matched to a gene: 4. From germline, CDR1 is MNHNY and CDR2 SVGAGI (reference sequence). The CDR3 runs 14 residues. CDR3 DNA: TGTGCCAGCAACCAACAGGGGGCTAATGAAAAACTGTTTTTT. Amino acids: CASNQQGANEKLFF.

The gene calls are TRBV10-3 and TRBJ2-2; D unresolved. Germline loops: CDR1 ENHRY, CDR2 SYGVKD. The length of the CDR3 is 14 residues. Trimming left V 0 bases short and J 7 bases short, with 9 bases between. CDR3 in amino acids: CAISESELGGELFF. For the CDR3, the DNA is TGTGCCATCAGTGAGTCGGAGCTGGGCGGGGAGCTGTTTTTT.